This T cell receptor (beta chain) was obtained from a study of blood T cell repertoires in COVID-19 (dated by TCRdb to about 2020). For context, the study as a whole: The collaborator samples originated in the United States, Italy and Spain and spanned the acute and convalescent phases of COVID-19. The dataset comprised deeply sampled blood TCRbeta repertoires from subjects exposed to, actively infected with, or recovered from COVID-19. Where available, HLA class I and class II types were obtained from metadata supplied by the sample provider rather than from assay-based typing. Samples were obtained from the ongoing ImmuneRACE study (first 160 participants) and from approximately 1,200 subjects provided by 6 global collaborators. The prospective study material was composed of cDNA or gDNA derived from T cells, B-cell-depleted T cells, or PBMCs. Nearly every sample came with metadata listing a de-identified subject ID, COVID-19 status, age in years and sex. The repertoires were made available in a free public database intended to serve as a resource for research on the immune response to SARS-CoV-2.

Reading from cysteine to phenylalanine, the CDR3 counts 14 amino acids. Only the CDR3 DNA is retained, 42 bases long and in frame from the first base. Trimming leaves V shorter by 3 bases and J shorter by 6 bases, with the junction holding 1 base beyond the gene matches. CDR1 is given as LNHDA and CDR2 as SQIVND, both from the germline V gene (reference sequence). Participants in the prospective study were enrolled through a virtual design, were aged about 18 to 100 years, and lived in approximately 25 United States geographic areas. To assign participants to cohorts, the prospective study relied on clinical history that participants themselves reported in a screening survey and a study questionnaire. For ImmuneRACE Cohort 3, a participant was defined as recovered based on two consecutive negative NP/OP PCR tests, clearance by a healthcare professional, or resolution of symptoms. Each participant in the prospective study had whole blood, serum and a nasopharyngeal or oropharyngeal swab collected by mobile phlebotomists. Over a roughly two-month period, participants in the prospective study had the option of providing additional blood draws and questionnaires. Before DNA extraction, blood samples from the prospective study were shipped at room temperature or frozen.

Remarks on this clone: There is no known antigen for this receptor. No per-base quality is available; no much larger clone lies one base away. This sample includes further DNA sequences coding for the same CDR3.

TCRbeta CDR3 regions were amplified from genomic DNA using the immunoSEQ Assay, a bias-controlled multiplex PCR. The source study handled its data this way. Nucleated cell counts per sample were estimated from amplification of reference gene primers within the assay. To quantify the absolute abundance of each unique TCRbeta CDR3 rearrangement, sequence reads were collapsed and filtered. For each sample, productive Simpson clonality was calculated as the square root of Simpson's diversity index over productive rearrangements. In TCRdb, the immuneACCESS table is reduced to in-frame sequences with V and J assigned. These tables do not hold every clone; where another copy was compared, an unresolved V gene accounts for under half, and the others remain unexplained. V and J calls and clone size are copied from that table; D and trimming were computed from the DNA. In all, the sample holds around 300,000 clones, and about 90% of those were seen once. Clones ranked in the top ten supply around 5% of the sample.

Paper-wide results and their limitations: The amount of clinical and demographic metadata varied by source and participant and was provided uncurated.

This receptor chain uses TRBV19 and TRBJ2-2, with TRBD1 identical over 10 junction bases. The clonotype comes from a man aged 30-40 years who had recovered from COVID-19. Sequencing was performed on PBMCs or T cells enriched from blood (not recorded which). The CDR3 protein: CASSIGQGAGELFF. The DNA reads TGTGCCAGTAGTATTGGACAGGGGGCCGGGGAGCTGTTTTTT.